The next 20 T cell receptor beta chains were all read from a single sample in a study of T cells of healthy individuals. TCRdb recomputed calls from the 5' RACE reads with MiXCR, one row per CDR3 protein. The sample holds 85,000 to 100,000 distinct CDR3 sequences, 17% seen once. These receptors originate from a human donor in good health.

The chain uses TRBV5-4 and TRBJ1-5, with unresolved D. With 4 bases removed from V and 2 bases from J, the gap between germline ends came to 7 bases. Germline CDR1 SGHNT, CDR2 YYREEE (reference sequence). CDR3 size: 13 residues. The CDR3 region is CASSISGNQPQHF. In DNA form, the CDR3 reads TGTGCCAGCAGCATCTCCGGCAATCAGCCCCAGCATTTT.

Relative to its sample, this clonotype is medium-sized (0.01 to 0.1%). This chain links TRBV9 with TRBJ2-5; 7 bases map to TRBD1. The V and J ends lost 1 base and 4 bases, in that order; junction bases with no gene match: 7. The CDR3 totals 15 residues. CDR1 is SGDLS, CDR2 YYNGEE, per germline. CDR3 sequence reads: CASSVTGAGGETQYF. The CDR3 nucleotides are TGTGCCAGCAGCGTAACAGGGGCAGGAGGAGAGACCCAGTACTTC.

This chain connects TRBV6-5 to TRBJ1-1; D gene unclear. The V gene's germline CDR1 is MNHEY and CDR2 SVGAGI. This CDR3 region has 14 residues. The V end was cut by 6 bases, the J end by 0 bases, with 11 bases between. As DNA, the CDR3 is TGTGCCAGCAGCCCACTCCAGTTGAACACTGAAGCTTTCTTT. Translated: CASSPLQLNTEAFF.

This clonotype occurred many times. The chain links TRBV6-5 to TRBJ1-1; a possible D gene is TRBD1 (6 bases). Germline lookup yields CDR1 MNHEY and CDR2 SVGAGI. This CDR3 spans 15 amino acids. V lost 4 bases to trimming and J lost 0 bases, with 12 bases between them. CDR3 sequence reads: CASSFTGFVNTEAFF. CDR3 sequence (DNA): TGTGCCAGCAGTTTTACAGGGTTTGTGAACACTGAAGCTTTCTTT.

The chain links TRBV4-3 to TRBJ1-2; no definite D call. V dropped 2 bases and J dropped 4 bases, with 20 bases sitting between them. Germline V gene sequence: CDR1 LGHNA, CDR2 YSLEER. CDR3 length: 17 amino acids. This CDR3 is CASSQSRTGSSLYGYTF. CDR3 in DNA: TGCGCCAGCAGCCAATCCCGGACGGGAAGTTCCCTCTATGGCTACACCTTC.

V and J are TRBV6-6 and TRBJ2-7; 7 nucleotides agree with TRBD1. V lost 2 bases to trimming and J lost 5 bases; unmatched junction nucleotides: 6. CDR1 and CDR2 from the germline V gene are MNHNY and SVGAGI (reference sequence). There are 14 residues in the CDR3. The CDR3 is CASSYVDRDNEQYF. CDR3 DNA: TGTGCCAGCAGTTACGTTGACAGGGACAACGAGCAGTACTTC.

The V and J genes are TRBV24-1 and TRBJ2-7; TRBD1 aligns across 11 bases. This CDR3 comprises 15 residues. With V trimmed by 2 bases and J by 7 bases, 6 bases remained unmatched. Germline V lookup: CDR1 KGHDR, CDR2 SFDVKD. In DNA, the CDR3 is TGTGCCACCAGTGATTCCGGGACAGGGGGTGTGGAGCAGTACTTC. Its protein is CATSDSGTGGVEQYF.

The chain is built from TRBV18 and TRBJ1-5; no clear D. Trimming removed 3 bases from V and 6 bases from J, with 12 bases in between. Germline V lookup: CDR1 KGHSH, CDR2 LQKENI. The CDR3 has 14 residues. For the CDR3, the DNA is TGTGCCAGCTCACCCGAAAATTACGGTCAGCCCCAGCATTTT. It is translated as CASSPENYGQPQHF.

This chain joins TRBV7-3 and TRBJ2-1; TRBD1 matches at 7 bases. Germline CDR1 SGHTA, CDR2 FQGTGA. V gave up 5 bases and J gave up 7 bases; unmatched junction bases: 14. This CDR3 has 16 amino acids. DNA of the CDR3: TGTGCCAGCAGCCGTGGTCGGACAGGCACTAGTAATGAGCAGTTCTTC. Translating it yields CASSRGRTGTSNEQFF.

The sample holds a few counts of this clonotype. One end of the junction is discordant with germline, which a read error may explain. This chain connects TRBV6-2 or TRBV6-3 to TRBJ2-1; the match to TRBD2 covers 7 bases. Germline loops: CDR1 MNHEY, CDR2 SVGEGT. The CDR3 consists of 12 residues. CDR3: CASSYGPTSLLF. The CDR3 DNA sequence: TGTGCCAGCAGTTACGGCCCGACTAGCTTGCTCTTC.

This clonotype was recorded at least ten times. The V gene is TRBV10-3, the J gene TRBJ2-1; TRBD2 might be the D (6 bases). V was shortened by 6 bases and J by 7 bases, with 22 bases between the two germline ends. The CDR3 spans 16 residues. Per the germline V gene, CDR1 is ENHRY and CDR2 is SYGVKD. The CDR3 coding sequence is TGTGCCATCAGCGCGGGACCTAATATGGGTAGTAATGAGCAGTTCTTC. Translated: CAISAGPNMGSNEQFF.

This clonotype appeared a few times. The J gene is TRBJ2-3, the V gene TRBV20-1, with D uncertain. The CDR3 spans 12 residues. Germline V gene sequence: CDR1 DFQATT, CDR2 SNEGSKA (reference sequence). Trimming removed 0 bases at V and 5 bases at J, with 6 bases between. The CDR3 loop is CSARDEVDTQYF. The DNA of the CDR3 is TGCAGTGCTAGAGATGAGGTAGATACGCAGTATTTT.

This clonotype was detected many times. This sequence joins TRBV10-3 and TRBJ2-7; D uncertain. The germline CDR1 and CDR2 sequences are ENHRY and SYGVKD. This CDR3 is 14 amino acids long. Trimming left V 0 bases short and J 3 bases short, with 9 bases between. Here the CDR3 reads CAISESARNYEQYF. CDR3 sequence (DNA): TGTGCCATCAGTGAGTCCGCCAGGAACTACGAGCAGTACTTC.

This clonotype was counted only a few times. This rearrangement joins TRBV20-1 to TRBJ2-1; 10 bases match TRBD2. Trimming cost V 0 bases and J 4 bases; bases outside gene matches: 6. The germline V gene has CDR1 DFQATT and CDR2 SNEGSKA (reference sequence). The CDR3 covers 16 residues. CDR3: CSARDYKTSGYNEQFF. The CDR3 region has the DNA TGCAGTGCTAGAGATTATAAGACTAGCGGGTACAATGAGCAGTTCTTC.

A few counts support this clonotype. This sequence joins TRBV5-4 and TRBJ2-6, with no clear D. The CDR3 spans 15 residues. Germline-derived CDR1 and CDR2 are SGHNT and YYREEE (reference sequence). Trimming took 4 bases from V and 4 from J, leaving 12 bases between them. The DNA of the CDR3 is TGTGCCAGCAGCCTGAAAGGCTCCGGGGCCAACGTCCTGACTTTC. The encoded protein is CASSLKGSGANVLTF.

The chain links TRBV14 to TRBJ2-1; tentatively, D is TRBD1 or TRBD2 (6 bases each). The V gene lost 4 bases and the J gene lost 5 bases, with 9 bases spanning the gap. The germline CDR1 and CDR2 sequences are SGHDN and FVKESK. The CDR3 sequence is 13 residues long. CDR3 amino acids: CASSPGAHNEQFF. The CDR3, as DNA: TGTGCCAGCAGCCCGGGGGCCCACAATGAGCAGTTCTTC.

This clonotype was detected many times. The chain employs TRBV18 and TRBJ1-1; TRBD1 aligns across 7 bases. The CDR3 sequence is 15 residues long. V shed 2 bases and J 0 bases; nucleotides not matched to a gene: 3. CDR1 is KGHSH, CDR2 LQKENI, per germline. CDR3 in DNA: TGTGCCAGCTCACCAACAGGGGACGTGAACACTGAAGCTTTCTTT. Its translation is CASSPTGDVNTEAFF.

This sequence joins TRBV10-3 and TRBJ1-4; D gene unclear. Germline V lookup: CDR1 ENHRY, CDR2 SYGVKD. The CDR3 covers 16 residues. Trimming stripped 5 bases from V and 7 bases from J, with 20 bases between. The CDR3 nucleotides read TGTGCCATCAGTCCTCGGAGTGAGCAACTAACTGAAAAACTGTTTTTT. This codes for CAISPRSEQLTEKLFF.

In the case of this clonotype: The germline gene is not matched at one end of the junction; a read error may be the cause. The chain links TRBV10-3 to TRBJ2-1; weak D call: TRBD1 (5 bases). The CDR3 covers 15 residues. Germline lookup yields CDR1 ENHRY and CDR2 SYGVKD. CDR3 sequence: CAISEQASSYNERFF. CDR3 DNA: TGTGCCATCAGTGAACAGGCGAGCTCCTACAATGAGCGGTTCTTC.

J is TRBJ2-3 and V is TRBV6-2 or TRBV6-3, with D unclear. This CDR3 contains 13 residues. CDR1 is MNHEY, CDR2 SVGEGT, per germline. Deletions cut 0 bases from V and 5 bases from J, with 6 bases between. The DNA of the CDR3 is TGTGCCAGCAGTTACTCCCTGGGAGATACGCAGTATTTT. It specifies CASSYSLGDTQYF.